This T cell receptor beta chain emerged from a study of graft-versus-host responses after intestinal transplantation. As for the study in general: Each recipient received a multivisceral, liver-intestinal, or isolated intestinal graft. All recipients got anti-thymocyte globulin induction, then tacrolimus and steroids for around three years.

This CDR3 contains 17 residues. The V gene end was trimmed by 3 bases and the J gene end by 9 bases; junction bases not matched to a gene: 15. Per the germline V gene, CDR1 is SGHRS and CDR2 is YFSETQ. Libraries were prepared by immunoSEQ multiplex PCR; TCRdb keeps only in-frame clonotypes and omits some of them. The repertoire holds approximately 93,000 clones, 80% to 95% seen once, with over 0.06% in the top ten. Study-wide points: GvH clones appeared in recipient marrow, some first in ileum or blood. Early after transplant, HvG clones declined as circulating GvH clones peaked.

Notes on this clone: Antigen specificity is unknown.

This rearrangement joins TRBV5-1 to TRBJ2-1; the match to TRBD2 covers 10 bases. The source material was unstimulated CD8+ T cells sorted from spleen or lymph node cells, sampled before transplant. This TCR came from a human donor who was the organ donor for an intestinal transplant. The CDR3 DNA sequence: TGCGCCAGCAGCTCACACACAATTCAGAGCGGGAGGGGTGAGCAGTTCTTC. This translates into CASSSHTIQSGRGEQFF.